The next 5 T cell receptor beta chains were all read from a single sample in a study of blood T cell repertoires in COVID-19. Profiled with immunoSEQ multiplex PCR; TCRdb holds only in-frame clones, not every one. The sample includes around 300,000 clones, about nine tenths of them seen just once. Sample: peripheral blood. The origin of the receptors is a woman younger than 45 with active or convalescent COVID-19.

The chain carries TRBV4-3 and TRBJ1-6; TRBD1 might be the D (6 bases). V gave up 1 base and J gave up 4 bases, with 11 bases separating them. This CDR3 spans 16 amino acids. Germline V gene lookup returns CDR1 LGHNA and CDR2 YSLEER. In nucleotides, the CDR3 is TGCGCCAGCAGCCAAGGGATGGGGGCTTATAATTCACCCCTCCACTTT. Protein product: CASSQGMGAYNSPLHF.

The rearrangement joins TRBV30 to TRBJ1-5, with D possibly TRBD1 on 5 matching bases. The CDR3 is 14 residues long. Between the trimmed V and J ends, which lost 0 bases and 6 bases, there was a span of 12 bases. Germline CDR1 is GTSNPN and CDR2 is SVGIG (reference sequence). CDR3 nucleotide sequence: TGTGCCTGGAGTGTAGCGGGGCCGGGTCAGCCCCAGCATTTT. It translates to CAWSVAGPGQPQHF.

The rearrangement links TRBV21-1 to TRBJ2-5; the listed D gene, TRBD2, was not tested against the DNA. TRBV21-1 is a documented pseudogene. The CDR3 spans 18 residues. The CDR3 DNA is TGTGCCAGCAGCAAAGTGGCAGGAAGCGGGGGGGAACGGGAGACCCAGTACTTC. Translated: CASSKVAGSGGERETQYF.

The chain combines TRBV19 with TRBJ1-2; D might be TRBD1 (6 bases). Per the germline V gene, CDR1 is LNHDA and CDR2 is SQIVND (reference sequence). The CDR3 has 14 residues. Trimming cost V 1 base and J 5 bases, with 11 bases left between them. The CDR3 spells CASSIGRGEYGYTF. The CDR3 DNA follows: TGTGCCAGTAGTATAGGCAGGGGAGAGTATGGCTACACCTTC.

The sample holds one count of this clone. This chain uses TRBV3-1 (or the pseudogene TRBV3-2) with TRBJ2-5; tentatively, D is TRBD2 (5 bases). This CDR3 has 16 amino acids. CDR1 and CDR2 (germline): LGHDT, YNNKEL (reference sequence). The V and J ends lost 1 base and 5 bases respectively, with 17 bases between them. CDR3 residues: CASSQGWESTAETQYF. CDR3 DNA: TGTGCCAGCAGCCAAGGATGGGAGAGCACAGCGGAGACCCAGTACTTC.